This T cell receptor (beta chain) stems from a study of T cell responses to AZD1222 COVID-19 vaccine. Study-level points and caveats: Most donors were white British and more were female, and clonal diversity was possibly underestimated. Baseline seropositives among AZD1222 recipients totaled only five to seven. Distributed over spike, vaccine-associated CD4 TCRs predominated at 160-218 and 743-854.

V was shortened by 10 bases and J by 0 bases, with 17 bases between the two germline ends. The CDR3 covers 15 residues. Germline CDR1 and CDR2: MDHEN and SYDVKM. Generated by immunoSEQ multiplex PCR, the TCRdb table keeps only in-frame clones and is missing some. Among around 120,000 clones listed, roughly 85% were seen once. Remarks on this clone: No antigen is known for it.

The chain couples TRBV28 to TRBJ2-3; unclear D gene. The source is an adult in good health. The specimen was peripheral blood, collected on day 0 of AZD1222 vaccination. CDR3 DNA: TGTGCCATTCTACCCGCACCTTCTAGCACAGATACGCAGTATTTT. It specifies CAILPAPSSTDTQYF.